The 29 T cell receptor beta chains in this list originate from one sample, sequenced in a study of graft-versus-host responses after intestinal transplantation. The protocol was immunoSEQ multiplex PCR, while the TCRdb copy is restricted to in-frame clones and leaves out a portion. The profile shows approximately 38,000 clones, roughly 87% of them singletons. Here the sequenced sample was PBMCs, taken less than 1,400 days after transplant. The origin of the receptors is a human patient who received an intestinal transplant, so some T cells may come from the graft donor.

The chain uses TRBV27 and TRBJ1-6; 9 nucleotides align to TRBD1. CDR1 MNHEY and CDR2 SMNVEV come from the germline V gene (reference sequence). The CDR3 loop spans 16 amino acids. Trimming at V came to 4 bases and at J to 7 bases, leaving 8 bases not matched to a gene. CDR3 protein: CASSWDRAIGNSPLHF. The CDR3 DNA is TGTGCCAGCAGTTGGGACAGGGCCATAGGGAATTCACCCCTCCACTTT.

Notes on this clone: The junction differs from germline at one of its ends, possibly a read error. This same CDR3 is encoded by further DNA sequences in the sample. The gene calls are TRBV18 and TRBJ2-3, with 7 bases fitting TRBD1. Germline-derived CDR1 and CDR2 are KGHSH and LQKENI. There are 18 residues in the CDR3. The CDR3 DNA reads TGCGCCAGCTCATCCCTTCCTCCCTCGGGACAGACCACAGATACGCAGTATTTT. This sequence encodes CASSSLPPSGQTTDTQYF. Full variable domain (missing parts from reference TRBV18 and TRBJ2-3): NAGVMQNPRHLVRRRGQEARLRCSPMKGHSHVYWYRQLPEEGLKFMVYLQKENIIDESGMPKERFSAEFPKEGPSILRIQQVVRGDSAAYFCASSSLPPSGQTTDTQYFGPGTRLTVL.

The chain's CDR3 is CASSVTSEDYEQYF. CDR3 in DNA: TGTGCCAGCAGCGTAACTAGCGAGGACTACGAGCAGTACTTC. The J gene is TRBJ2-7, the V gene TRBV9; 7 bases are a match to TRBD2. Germline CDR1 and CDR2: SGDLS and YYNGEE. The CDR3 totals 14 residues. V was pared by 1 base and J by 3 bases, with 4 bases of the junction left unmatched.

This clone has just a few counts. V and J are TRBV7-2 and TRBJ1-2; 9 bases agree with TRBD1. The germline V gene encodes CDR1 SGHTA and CDR2 FQGNSA. Germline trimming cut 5 bases from V and 4 bases from J; bases unmatched to any gene: 14. The CDR3 runs to 17 residues. This chain's CDR3 is CASSLEVTGTGSYGYTF. The CDR3 region has the DNA TGTGCCAGCAGCCTCGAAGTAACCGGGACAGGGAGCTATGGCTACACCTTC.

The chain couples TRBV15 to TRBJ1-2, with D tentatively TRBD1 (6 bases). Germline V CDR1 and CDR2: LNHNV, YYDKDF (reference sequence). CDR3 size: 15 residues. V was shortened by 0 bases and J by 3 bases, with 11 bases between the two germline ends. The chain's CDR3 is CATSRDKGGYYGYTF. In DNA form, the CDR3 reads TGTGCCACCAGCAGAGACAAGGGGGGTTACTATGGCTACACCTTC.

This clone showed up just once. Here the CDR3 DNA reads TGTGCCAGCCAGGGCTACACCTTC. Translation gives CASQGYTF. The J gene is TRBJ1-2, the V gene TRBV6-6; D is unclear. CDR3 size: 8 residues. Trimming removed 8 bases at V and 8 bases at J, with 3 bases between. CDR1 is MNHNY and CDR2 is SVGAGI in the germline V gene (reference sequence).

The J gene is TRBJ2-1, the V gene TRBV7-3, with 10 bases aligning to TRBD2. This CDR3 has 15 residues. Trimming removed 3 bases from V and 5 bases from J; junction bases left unmatched: 4. Germline CDR1 and CDR2: SGHTA and FQGTGA. The CDR3 region has the DNA TGTGCCAGCAGCTTGAGCGGGAGGGCCCACAATGAGCAGTTCTTC. Its protein is CASSLSGRAHNEQFF.

The V and J genes are TRBV7-6 and TRBJ1-1, with D hard to call. The CDR3 has 13 residues. Per the germline V gene, CDR1 is SGHVS and CDR2 is FNYEAQ. Trimming left V 3 bases short and J 5 bases short, with 10 bases between. DNA for the CDR3: TGTGCCAGCAGCTTTCCAGGTGGAACTGAAGCTTTCTTT. Its translation is CASSFPGGTEAFF.

The chain combines TRBV7-9 with TRBJ2-1, with 9 positions matching TRBD2. Germline trimming cut 3 bases from V and 3 bases from J; bases unmatched to any gene: 3. Germline-derived CDR1 and CDR2 are SEHNR and FQNEAQ (reference sequence). The CDR3 length is 15 residues. The CDR3 is CASSLVSGGYNEQFF. In DNA form, the CDR3 reads TGTGCCAGCAGCTTGGTTAGCGGGGGCTACAATGAGCAGTTCTTC.

The V gene is TRBV5-8, the J gene TRBJ1-1; D ambiguous. Trimming stripped 0 bases from V and 4 bases from J, with 13 bases between. CDR1 is SGHTS and CDR2 is YDEGEE in the germline V gene. The CDR3 runs to 15 residues. The CDR3, as DNA: TGTGCCAGCAGCTTGGCCACATCGGGCGGCACTGAAGCTTTCTTT. It translates to CASSLATSGGTEAFF.

The CDR3 coding sequence is TGTGCCAGCAGTTTATGGCGGGAGGGTATCAATGAGCAGTTCTTC. As protein: CASSLWREGINEQFF. The V call is TRBV28, the J call TRBJ2-1, with 9 positions matching TRBD2. The CDR3 is 15 amino acids. After removal of 0 bases from V and 6 bases from J, the junction contained 3 bases not matched to a gene. Looked up from germline, CDR1 is MDHEN and CDR2 is SYDVKM.

This chain links TRBV5-4 with TRBJ2-3, with D tentatively TRBD2 (5 bases). V lost 0 bases and J lost 6, with 8 bases in between. The V gene's germline CDR1 is SGHNT and CDR2 YYREEE (reference sequence). The CDR3 extends over 13 amino acids. CDR3 DNA sequence: TGTGCCAGCAGCTTGGCCACGGGGGATACGCAGTATTTT. Amino acid sequence: CASSLATGDTQYF.

The gene calls are TRBV6-1 and TRBJ2-2, with 10 bases fitting TRBD2. The CDR3 has 14 amino acids. Unmatched junction bases numbered 1, after V lost 5 bases and J lost 4 bases. Germline assignment: CDR1 MNHNS and CDR2 SASEGT. CDR3 sequence reads: CASSSGRATGELFF. The DNA for the CDR3 is TGTGCCAGCAGTAGCGGGAGGGCCACCGGGGAGCTGTTTTTT.

The chain combines TRBV27 with TRBJ2-7, with TRBD2 identical over 9 bases. Germline V gene sequence: CDR1 MNHEY, CDR2 SMNVEV (reference sequence). Trimming removed 8 bases from V and 2 bases from J; junction bases left unmatched: 16. The CDR3 is 17 amino acids. DNA for the CDR3: TGTGCCAGCTCCAGTTCTCCGGTGTTAGCGGGGGCCTACGAGCAGTACTTC. Amino acids: CASSSSPVLAGAYEQYF.

V and J are TRBV7-9 and TRBJ2-7, with 7 bases identical to TRBD1. This CDR3 is built from 14 residues. Germline V gene data show CDR1 as SEHNR and CDR2 as FQNEAQ (reference sequence). Trimming took 6 bases from V and 0 from J; bases not matched to a gene: 5. The CDR3 spells CASSSPGGSYEQYF. In DNA, the CDR3 is TGTGCCAGCAGTTCACCAGGGGGCTCCTACGAGCAGTACTTC. Based on the CDR3 plus reference TRBV7-9 and TRBJ2-7, the full variable domain is DTGVSQNPRHKITKRGQNVTFRCDPISEHNRLYWYRQTLGQGPEFLTYFQNEAQLEKSRLLSDRFSAERPKGSFSTLEIQRTEQGDSAMYLCASSSPGGSYEQYFGPGTRLTVT.

CDR3 nucleotide sequence: TGTGCCAGCAGCTTCAGCGGGAGGGCGTCCTACGAGCAGTACTTC. Its translation is CASSFSGRASYEQYF. J is TRBJ2-7 and V is TRBV5-5; 10 bases are a match to TRBD2. V lost 2 bases, J lost 1 base, and 3 bases stayed unmatched. Germline V gene sequence: CDR1 SGHKS, CDR2 YYEKEE (reference sequence). The CDR3 covers 15 residues.

The rearrangement links TRBV19 to TRBJ2-1; 8 positions match TRBD1. Trimming at V came to 5 bases and at J to 4 bases, leaving 16 bases not matched to a gene. This CDR3 region has 18 residues. Germline CDR1 LNHDA, CDR2 SQIVND (reference sequence). The CDR3 sequence is CASSHPILTGQAYNEQFF. CDR3 sequence (DNA): TGTGCCAGTAGTCACCCCATCCTAACGGGACAGGCATACAATGAGCAGTTCTTC.

This chain links TRBV2 with TRBJ2-2, with D possibly TRBD2 on 6 matching bases. This CDR3 comprises 13 residues. Between the trimmed V and J ends, which lost 8 bases and 1 base, there was a span of 8 bases. Germline V lookup: CDR1 SNHLY, CDR2 FYNNEI. In DNA, the CDR3 is TGTGCCAGCGGGGAGGAGAACACCGGGGAGCTGTTTTTT. Amino acids: CASGEENTGELFF.

V gene TRBV5-5 combines with J gene TRBJ2-7; TRBD1 might be the D (6 bases). Germline assignment: CDR1 SGHKS and CDR2 YYEKEE (reference sequence). V lost 3 bases to trimming and J lost 3 bases, with 16 bases between them. This CDR3 comprises 15 residues. The chain's CDR3 is CASSWGQTGIYEQYF. The CDR3 region has the DNA TGTGCCAGCAGCTGGGGTCAGACAGGAATCTACGAGCAGTACTTC.

The chain links TRBV9 to TRBJ2-2; 8 bases agree with TRBD1. Looked up from germline, CDR1 is SGDLS and CDR2 is YYNGEE. This CDR3 region has 17 residues. The V gene end was trimmed by 0 bases and the J gene end by 1 base; junction bases not matched to a gene: 5. CDR3 DNA: TGTGCCAGCAGCGTAGGACAGGGGAAATTGAACACCGGGGAGCTGTTTTTT. This encodes CASSVGQGKLNTGELFF.

The chain employs TRBV9 and TRBJ2-3; D gene unclear. The germline gives CDR1 SGDLS, CDR2 YYNGEE. Trimming pared 0 bases from V and 6 bases from J, leaving 5 bases between. CDR3 length: 12 amino acids. CDR3 sequence: CASSVDGDTQYF. CDR3 DNA: TGTGCCAGCAGCGTAGATGGCGATACGCAGTATTTT.

V is TRBV28 and J is TRBJ1-2, with D perhaps matching TRBD1 (5 bases). CDR1 is MDHEN and CDR2 is SYDVKM in the germline V gene. Trimming cost V 2 bases and J 8 bases, with 18 bases left between them. The CDR3 sequence is 15 residues long. The CDR3 nucleotides are TGTGCCAGCAGTTTAGATAACAGGCGGTGGGTAGGCTACACCTTC. It translates to CASSLDNRRWVGYTF.

The rearrangement links TRBV28 to TRBJ1-5, with TRBD1 matching over 9 bases. The junction had 3 bases not matched to a gene; V was cut back by 2 bases and J by 1 base. Germline-derived CDR1 and CDR2 are MDHEN and SYDVKM. The CDR3 length is 16 residues. The CDR3 reads CASSLGTGTSNQPQHF. In DNA, the CDR3 is TGTGCCAGCAGTTTAGGGACAGGGACAAGCAATCAGCCCCAGCATTTT.

The chain combines TRBV4-1 with TRBJ1-1; TRBD1 is a possible D gene (5 bases). The CDR3 runs to 14 residues. Between the trimmed V and J ends, which lost 8 bases and 3 bases, there was a span of 16 bases. Germline values: CDR1 MGHRA, CDR2 YSYEKL. CDR3 residues: CASRAGQIYTEAFF. In DNA form, the CDR3 reads TGCGCCAGCCGCGCAGGACAAATTTACACTGAAGCTTTCTTT.

This clone was found a few times. CDR3 DNA sequence: TGCGCCAGCAGCTTGGGAACAGGGTTCGACACCGGGGAGCTGTTTTTT. It yields the protein CASSLGTGFDTGELFF. This chain joins TRBV5-1 and TRBJ2-2, with a tentative D call TRBD1 (6 bases). The CDR3 contains 16 residues. Between the trimmed V and J ends, which lost 0 bases and 3 bases, there was a span of 12 bases. Germline V gene lookup returns CDR1 SGHRS and CDR2 YFSETQ.

The J gene is TRBJ2-3, the V gene TRBV6-4, with D perhaps matching TRBD1 (6 bases). This CDR3 spans 15 amino acids. The germline gives CDR1 MRHNA, CDR2 SNTAGT. V was shortened by 0 bases and J by 2 bases, with 9 bases between the two germline ends. The CDR3 spells CASSDSAGATDTQYF. The DNA of the CDR3 is TGTGCCAGCAGTGACTCGGCAGGGGCCACAGATACGCAGTATTTT.

The V call is TRBV28, the J call TRBJ1-2; D perhaps matches TRBD1 (6 bases). CDR1 and CDR2 (germline): MDHEN, SYDVKM. The CDR3 extends over 13 amino acids. V lost 7 bases and J 3 bases, leaving 12 bases between the germline ends. CDR3 loop: CASNGGGYYGYTF. CDR3 nucleotides: TGTGCCAGCAATGGGGGCGGTTACTATGGCTACACCTTC.

The chain joins TRBV6-5 to TRBJ2-4; D gene uncertain. The germline gives CDR1 MNHEY, CDR2 SVGAGI. The CDR3 length is 11 residues. V was clipped by 5 bases and J by 11 bases, with 10 bases between them. CDR3 coding DNA: TGTGCCAGCAGTGAAACTTCGGTTCAGTACTTC. It encodes CASSETSVQYF.

V usage is TRBV6-1 and J usage is TRBJ2-5; D may be TRBD2 (5 bases). V gave up 6 bases and J gave up 2 bases, with 10 bases separating them. CDR1 and CDR2 from the germline V gene are MNHNS and SASEGT. CDR3 size: 13 residues. The CDR3 here is CASRFPGQETQYF. The CDR3, as DNA: TGTGCCAGCAGATTTCCGGGACAAGAGACCCAGTACTTC.